Listed here is a single TCR beta chain. What it binds is not known. This record comes from a study of read filtering for tumor transcriptome and immune sequencing. In the study overall: R-ISS stage counts were about 8 for I, about 17 for II, about seven for III.

Study outcomes and limitations: This fraction held mixed bone marrow immune cells after CD138-negative sorting. RNA-seq captured clonotypes less deeply and reliably than IR-seq. Correlation between methods rose after single-read clonotypes were removed.

The CDR3 spans 15 residues. V lost 4 bases, J lost 1 base, and 11 bases lay in between. Per the germline V gene, CDR1 is SEHNR and CDR2 is FQNEAQ (reference sequence). This library used approximately 0.4 ug RNA and molecular barcoded adaptors spanning alpha/delta and beta/gamma chains. MiXCR, run by TCRdb on the reads, gives a single entry per CDR3 protein. The table has about 37,000 distinct CDR3 sequences, 12% seen once. The origin of this receptor is a donor aged 40 or over with multiple myeloma. V gene TRBV7-9 combines with J gene TRBJ2-1; no clear D. Sample: a population of CD138-negative cells sorted from bone marrow. The CDR3 sequence is CASSSVGGSYNEQFF. The CDR3 DNA sequence: TGTGCCAGCAGCTCTGTCGGTGGGTCCTACAATGAGCAGTTCTTC. Full variable domain (outside the CDR3, taken from reference TRBV7-9 and TRBJ2-1): DTGVSQNPRHKITKRGQNVTFRCDPISEHNRLYWYRQTLGQGPEFLTYFQNEAQLEKSRLLSDRFSAERPKGSFSTLEIQRTEQGDSAMYLCASSSVGGSYNEQFFGPGTRLTVL.